One sample yielded the 28 T cell receptor beta chains listed below, sequenced in a study of blood T cells in healthy people across ages. Together with a sample-barcoded 5' primer, a J-beta primer mix was included in a second PCR lasting roughly 6 to 12 cycles. TCRdb re-called the 5' RACE reads through MiXCR, storing one row per CDR3 protein. The table lists approximately 580,000 distinct CDR3 sequences, about 25% of them singletons. These data also featured in a second study, about T cells of mothers and their children.

Sequenced: blood. The receptors derive from a boy aged 5-17 years in good health.

V gene TRBV7-8 combines with J gene TRBJ2-2; D is ambiguous. With 4 bases removed from V and 4 bases from J, the gap between germline ends came to 7 bases. CDR3 length: 13 residues. Germline V gene lookup returns CDR1 SGHVS and CDR2 FQNEAQ. The CDR3 spells CASSWRITGELFF. CDR3 nucleotides: TGTGCCAGCAGCTGGCGGATCACCGGGGAGCTGTTTTTT.

This clonotype turned up a few times. The chain carries TRBV28 and TRBJ2-5; D is undetermined. V was trimmed by 8 bases and J by 3 bases, leaving 13 bases between them. Germline values: CDR1 MDHEN, CDR2 SYDVKM. The CDR3 extends over 13 amino acids. The CDR3 DNA reads as TGTGCCAGCCAGACATACAGTAAAGAGACCCAGTACTTC. Amino acid sequence: CASQTYSKETQYF.

The rearrangement links TRBV9 to TRBJ2-7, with a weak D call TRBD1 (7 bases). The V gene lost 3 bases and the J gene lost 5 bases, with 18 bases spanning the gap. The CDR3 sequence is 15 residues long. Germline V gene lookup returns CDR1 SGDLS and CDR2 YYNGEE. CDR3 region: CASSASGQGGHEQYF. The CDR3 DNA reads as TGTGCCAGCAGCGCCAGCGGGCAGGGGGGCCACGAGCAGTACTTC.

The chain is built from TRBV6-5 and TRBJ1-2; the D gene is possibly TRBD1 (5 bases). This CDR3 has 16 residues. Looked up from germline, CDR1 is MNHEY and CDR2 is SVGAGI. V was pared by 11 bases and J by 4 bases, with 26 bases between. The CDR3 DNA follows: TGTGCCGTGCAGCCCGCGGGGCGGGGTGCAGGCTATGGCTACACCTTC. Amino acid sequence: CAVQPAGRGAGYGYTF.

This rearrangement joins TRBV24-1 to TRBJ2-5, with D tentatively TRBD2 (6 bases). The CDR3 consists of 14 residues. Germline assignment: CDR1 KGHDR and CDR2 SFDVKD. Trimming removed 4 bases from V and 7 bases from J, with 15 bases in between. The CDR3 is CATSEAGTGGTQYF. The CDR3 bases are TGTGCCACCAGTGAAGCAGGGACCGGGGGGACCCAGTACTTC.

This clonotype was counted between two and nine times. The rearrangement uses TRBV3-1 and TRBJ2-1, with D possibly matching TRBD2 (5 bases). Germline V gives CDR1 LGHDT, CDR2 YNNKEL (reference sequence). With 4 bases removed from V and 3 bases from J, the gap between germline ends came to 13 bases. This CDR3 comprises 15 residues. CDR3 sequence: CASSLSTTYYNEQFF. Here the CDR3 DNA reads TGTGCCAGCAGCCTGTCGACTACGTACTACAATGAGCAGTTCTTC.

This clonotype was recorded at least ten times. The chain carries TRBV3-1 and TRBJ2-1; D is possibly TRBD1 (5 bases). Germline CDR1 and CDR2: LGHDT and YNNKEL (reference sequence). This CDR3 is 12 amino acids long. Deletions cut 0 bases from V and 9 bases from J, with 6 bases between. As DNA, the CDR3 is TGTGCCAGCAGCCAAGAGGGGCGTGAGCAGTTCTTC. Encoded protein: CASSQEGREQFF.

This clonotype was observed a few times. The chain joins TRBV6-5 to TRBJ2-7; D is perhaps TRBD2 (6 bases). V was clipped by 5 bases and J by 2 bases, with 13 bases between them. This CDR3 has 14 residues. Germline CDR1 is MNHEY and CDR2 is SVGAGI. CDR3 sequence reads: CASSKDGGTYEQYF. Here the CDR3 DNA reads TGTGCCAGCAGTAAGGACGGGGGAACCTACGAGCAGTACTTC.

The gene calls are TRBV15 and TRBJ2-7, with 8 bases identical to TRBD2. The DNA end is more similar to TRBJ2-5, so the J call may be wrong. The germline CDR1 and CDR2 sequences are LNHNV and YYDKDF (reference sequence). The length of the CDR3 is 19 residues. In DNA form, the CDR3 reads TGTGCCACCAGCAGAGTTCATCCCTGGACTAGCTTCGGGGAAGAGACCCAGTACTTC. Protein product: CATSRVHPWTSFGEETQYF.

V usage is TRBV9 and J usage is TRBJ1-2; tentative D call: TRBD1 (6 bases). CDR3 length: 15 amino acids. Looked up from germline, CDR1 is SGDLS and CDR2 is YYNGEE. Deletions cut 0 bases from V and 4 bases from J, with 13 bases between. This CDR3 is CASSVGTDLIYGYTF. The DNA of the CDR3 is TGTGCCAGCAGCGTAGGGACAGATCTTATCTATGGCTACACCTTC.

In nucleotides, the CDR3 is TGTGCCAGCAGCTTGGACATGGCAGGGGCCACCTACGAGCAGTACTTC. This gives the protein CASSLDMAGATYEQYF. The chain joins TRBV5-6 to TRBJ2-5, with D tentatively TRBD1 (6 bases). The end of the DNA fits TRBJ2-7 better, so the J call may be wrong. The CDR3 runs 16 residues. Germline V lookup: CDR1 SGHDT, CDR2 YYEEEE.

The rearrangement uses TRBV5-5 and TRBJ1-5, with D tentatively TRBD1 (5 bases). Germline V gene sequence: CDR1 SGHKS, CDR2 YYEKEE (reference sequence). The CDR3 has 15 amino acids. V gave up 4 bases and J gave up 2 bases, with 13 bases separating them. CDR3 amino acids: CASSLGGLGNQPQHF. The CDR3 region has the DNA TGTGCCAGCAGCCTGGGGGGTTTGGGCAATCAGCCCCAGCATTTT. The full variable domain, rest sourced from reference TRBV5-5 and TRBJ1-5, is DAGVTQSPTHLIKTRGQQVTLRCSPISGHKSVSWYQQVLGQGPQFIFQYYEKEERGRGNFPDRFSARQFPNYSSELNVNALLLGDSALYLCASSLGGLGNQPQHFGDGTRLSIL.

V and J are TRBV7-2 and TRBJ2-1; 7 bases are shared with TRBD2. CDR3 length: 15 amino acids. CDR1 is SGHTA and CDR2 is FQGNSA in the germline V gene. Trimming took 5 bases from V and 2 from J; bases not matched to a gene: 6. Here the CDR3 reads CASSPGGITYNEQFF. The CDR3 DNA sequence: TGTGCCAGCAGCCCCGGGGGGATTACCTACAATGAGCAGTTCTTC.

The table lists this clonotype with a few counts. The chain has TRBV4-2 and TRBJ2-7, with a tentative D call TRBD2 (5 bases). Between the trimmed V and J ends, which lost 0 bases and 10 bases, there was a span of 13 bases. CDR1 is LGHNA and CDR2 is YNFKEQ in the germline V gene. The CDR3 runs 13 residues. The DNA for the CDR3 is TGTGCCAGCAGCCAAGATCTGAGGGAAAAACAGTACTTC. As protein: CASSQDLREKQYF.

The chain couples TRBV6-5 to TRBJ1-2; D unclear. CDR3 length: 13 amino acids. From germline, CDR1 is MNHEY and CDR2 SVGAGI. The V end was cut by 2 bases, the J end by 14 bases, with 18 bases between. The CDR3 DNA reads TGTGCCAGCAGTTACAATGGGCAAGATAAAAGGACCTTC. Residues: CASSYNGQDKRTF.

The gene calls are TRBV12-3 or TRBV12-4 and TRBJ2-1; 7 positions agree with TRBD2. TRBJ2-5 explains the end of the DNA better; the J call may be wrong. This CDR3 is built from 16 residues. The CDR3 DNA reads as TGTGCCAGCAGGGCCCCAGTAGCGGGCGGCCAAGAGACCCAGTACTTC. It encodes CASRAPVAGGQETQYF.

This clonotype was found a few times. The V call is TRBV5-5, the J call TRBJ2-7, with D possibly being TRBD1 (6 bases). Germline V gene sequence: CDR1 SGHKS, CDR2 YYEKEE (reference sequence). The CDR3 sequence is 15 residues long. Trimming took 0 bases from V and 6 from J, leaving 16 bases between them. CDR3 amino acids: CASSLEQTGPSEQYF. CDR3 DNA: TGTGCCAGCAGCTTGGAACAGACAGGTCCGAGCGAGCAGTACTTC.

The table lists this clonotype with a count of one. This sequence joins TRBV7-2 and TRBJ1-5; D call uncertain. The germline V and J ends were trimmed by 1 base and 6 bases, with 4 bases remaining between them. This CDR3 is built from 12 residues. CDR1 SGHTA and CDR2 FQGNSA come from the germline V gene. The CDR3 sequence is CASSLVSQPQHF. In nucleotides, the CDR3 is TGTGCCAGCAGCTTAGTTTCTCAGCCCCAGCATTTT. Full variable domain (missing parts from reference TRBV7-2 and TRBJ1-5): GAGVSQSPSNKVTEKGKDVELRCDPISGHTALYWYRQSLGQGLEFLIYFQGNSAPDKSGLPSDRFSAERTGGSVSTLTIQRTQQEDSAVYLCASSLVSQPQHFGDGTRLSIL.

The genes are TRBV6-1 and TRBJ1-3; no reliable D call. The germline V gene encodes CDR1 MNHNS and CDR2 SASEGT. Between the trimmed V and J ends, which lost 2 bases and 0 bases, there was a span of 8 bases. This CDR3 has 15 residues. The CDR3 loop is CASSESMDSGNTIYF. CDR3 coding DNA: TGTGCCAGCAGTGAATCAATGGACTCTGGAAACACCATATATTTT.

Regarding this clonotype: Germline and junction disagree at one end, which may indicate a read error. V usage is TRBV29-1 and J usage is TRBJ2-5; D is ambiguous. Germline-derived CDR1 and CDR2 are SQVTM and ANQGSEA. There are 13 residues in the CDR3. The CDR3: CSVEVGHQETQYF. CDR3 coding DNA: TGCAGCGTCGAAGTTGGGCACCAAGAGACCCAGTACTTC.

This chain uses TRBV12-3 or TRBV12-4 with TRBJ2-7; 8 bases agree with TRBD1. The CDR3 sequence is 12 residues long. V lost 8 bases and J lost 5; bases outside the gene matches: 5. The CDR3 loop is CASRTGYHEQYF. The CDR3 DNA reads TGTGCCAGCCGGACAGGGTATCACGAGCAGTACTTC.

The chain combines TRBV21-1 with TRBJ2-7; the table's D call, TRBD2, has no DNA check behind it. TRBV21-1 is assigned pseudogene status. This CDR3 has 16 amino acids. Here the CDR3 DNA reads TGTGCCAGCAGCAAAAAAAGAAGGAGGCAGAACTACGAGCAGTACTTC. It translates to CASSKKRRRQNYEQYF.

This sequence joins TRBV28 and TRBJ2-5; possible D gene TRBD2, 7 bases. The end of the DNA aligns better with TRBJ2-7, so the J call may be wrong. The CDR3 extends over 16 amino acids. CDR1 is MDHEN, CDR2 SYDVKM, per germline. CDR3 nucleotides: TGTGCCAGCAGTGTCTGGGGAGGGGGGACGAACTACGAGCAGTACTTC. Encoded protein: CASSVWGGGTNYEQYF.

In its sample, this clonotype was seen a few times. This chain links TRBV6-2 or TRBV6-3 with TRBJ2-5; 10 bases line up with TRBD1. The CDR3 spans 15 residues. V was pared by 8 bases and J by 2 bases, with 8 bases of the junction left unmatched. Germline CDR1 reads MNHEY; CDR2 reads SVGEGT. CDR3 protein: CASLGDRGPQETQYF. The CDR3 bases are TGTGCCAGCTTGGGTGACAGGGGGCCGCAAGAGACCCAGTACTTC.

This clonotype was picked up a small number of times. This chain joins TRBV12-3 or TRBV12-4 and TRBJ1-1; 9 bases line up with TRBD1. V was pared by 6 bases and J by 8 bases, with 7 bases of the junction left unmatched. The CDR3 has 13 residues. CDR3 in amino acids: CASRGTGGAEAFF. As DNA, the CDR3 is TGTGCCAGCAGAGGAACAGGGGGCGCCGAAGCTTTCTTT.

The chain joins TRBV7-9 to TRBJ2-5; tentative D call: TRBD1 (6 bases). V lost 5 bases and J lost 0, with 13 bases in between. The CDR3 is made up of 15 amino acids. Germline-derived CDR1 and CDR2 are SEHNR and FQNEAQ (reference sequence). CDR3 sequence reads: CASSNRQDHQETQYF. In DNA, the CDR3 is TGTGCCAGCAGCAACCGACAGGACCACCAAGAGACCCAGTACTTC.

This chain joins TRBV6-2 or TRBV6-3 and TRBJ2-7; TRBD1 matches at 11 bases. Trimming took 6 bases from V and 9 from J; bases not matched to a gene: 13. This CDR3 comprises 15 residues. Germline-derived CDR1 and CDR2 are MNHEY and SVGEGT. CDR3 sequence: CASSPRTGGGLLQYF. CDR3 DNA: TGTGCCAGCAGCCCTCGGACAGGGGGCGGTCTATTGCAGTACTTC.

This clonotype was seen a handful of times. The gene calls are TRBV28 and TRBJ2-4; D possibly corresponds to TRBD1 (6 bases). This CDR3 contains 13 residues. Deletions cut 3 bases from V and 11 bases from J, with 14 bases between. CDR1 and CDR2 from the germline V gene are MDHEN and SYDVKM. The CDR3 spells CASSLTRDNVQYF. The CDR3 DNA is TGTGCCAGCAGTTTGACCCGGGACAACGTTCAGTACTTC.